The rows below give T cell receptor beta chains drawn from one sample of a study of vaccination and CD4 T cells after COVID-19. These receptors' targets are unknown. Each CDR3 protein gets one entry after TCRdb re-called the PCR reads with MiXCR. The data contain 14,000 or so distinct CDR3 sequences, less than 55% of them seen just once; the ten biggest clones take up 6.5% to 9%. The specimen sequenced was CD4+ T cells from blood, cultured in vitro. These receptors all come from a human donor who had recovered from COVID-19. Each CDR3 is given with its conserved first and last residue. The D gene is left open where the match is weak. The listing skips clone size in some rows; elsewhere it reads once, few, many or a size class.

d_call,v_call,j_call,clone_size,cdr3_nt,cdr3_aa
NA,TRBV5-1,TRBJ2-7,NA,TGCGCCAGCAGCTTGGCACAGTCCTACGAGCAGTACTTC,CASSLAQSYEQYF
NA,TRBV10-2,TRBJ1-2,NA,TGCGCCAGCAGTGCGGCTGAGACAAATGGCTACACCTTC,CASSAAETNGYTF
NA,TRBV28,TRBJ1-2,NA,TGTGCCAGCAGCAACATGGGGGGCTATGGCTACACCTTC,CASSNMGGYGYTF
NA,TRBV28,TRBJ1-2,NA,TGTGCCAGCAGCTCCACCGGGACTTCAGCGGGTGGCTACACCTTC,CASSSTGTSAGGYTF
NA,TRBV27,TRBJ1-5,few,TGTGCCAGCAGCCTGTTTCCAAATAGCAATCAGCCCCAGCATTTT,CASSLFPNSNQPQHF
NA,TRBV2,TRBJ2-5,NA,TGTGCCAGCAGTTCAGGGGAAGAGACCCAGTACTTC,CASSSGEETQYF
NA,TRBV7-2,TRBJ2-3,NA,TGTGCCAGCAGCTCTTACTATAACACAGATACGCAGTATTTT,CASSSYYNTDTQYF
NA,TRBV27,TRBJ2-4,few,TGTGCCAGCAGTTTAACATGGCCCGAGGGCCTTCAGTACTTC,CASSLTWPEGLQYF
NA,TRBV5-4,TRBJ1-6,NA,TGTGCCAGCAGCGGGGGGACCGTACCTGCCCATTCACCCCTCCACTTT,CASSGGTVPAHSPLHF
TRBD2,TRBV7-2,TRBJ2-4,NA,TGTGCCAGCAGCTCCACCCTACTAGCGGGGGGGCCAGGAGTGCTAGCCAAAAACATTCAGTACTTC,CASSSTLLAGGPGVLAKNIQYF
TRBD2,TRBV20-1,TRBJ2-7,NA,TGCAGTGCTGTACTAGCGGATAGATCCTACGAGCAGTACTTC,CSAVLADRSYEQYF
NA,TRBV6-4,TRBJ2-2,NA,TGTGCCAGCAGTGTTGAGGGGAACTCGAACACCGGGGAGCTGTTTTTT,CASSVEGNSNTGELFF
NA,TRBV30,TRBJ2-5,NA,TGTGCCTGGAGTGTAGGCAAGACCCAGTACTTC,CAWSVGKTQYF
NA,TRBV28,TRBJ2-7,NA,TGTGCCAGCACAGGTTTCCCCTACGAGCAGTACTTC,CASTGFPYEQYF
TRBD1,TRBV4-3,TRBJ2-7,NA,TGCGCCAGCAGCCAAGTGGGTCGAGGACAGGGGAGGAACGAGCAGTACTTC,CASSQVGRGQGRNEQYF
NA,TRBV7-9,TRBJ2-7,NA,TGTGCCAGCAGCCCGAGGGGGCGCGGGGGGATATACGAGCAGTACTTC,CASSPRGRGGIYEQYF
TRBD2,TRBV5-1,TRBJ2-5,NA,TGCGCCAGCAGCCCCCGGACTAGAGGAACGGAGACCCAGTACTTC,CASSPRTRGTETQYF
NA,TRBV12-5,TRBJ1-2,NA,TGTGCTAGTGGTTTGTCGGGCCCCGGGGGAGGCTACACCTTC,CASGLSGPGGGYTF